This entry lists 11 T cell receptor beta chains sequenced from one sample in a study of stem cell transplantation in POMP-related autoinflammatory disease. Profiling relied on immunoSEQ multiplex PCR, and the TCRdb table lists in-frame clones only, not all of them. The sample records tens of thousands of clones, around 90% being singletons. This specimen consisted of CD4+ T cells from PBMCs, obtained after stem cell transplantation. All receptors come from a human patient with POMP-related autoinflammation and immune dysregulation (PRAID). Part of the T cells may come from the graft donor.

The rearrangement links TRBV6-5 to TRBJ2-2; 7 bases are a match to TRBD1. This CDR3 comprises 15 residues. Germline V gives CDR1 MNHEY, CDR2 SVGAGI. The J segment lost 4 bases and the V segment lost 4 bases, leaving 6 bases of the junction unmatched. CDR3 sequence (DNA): TGTGCCAGCAGTTGGACAGGACCTTCCACCGGGGAGCTGTTTTTT. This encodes CASSWTGPSTGELFF.

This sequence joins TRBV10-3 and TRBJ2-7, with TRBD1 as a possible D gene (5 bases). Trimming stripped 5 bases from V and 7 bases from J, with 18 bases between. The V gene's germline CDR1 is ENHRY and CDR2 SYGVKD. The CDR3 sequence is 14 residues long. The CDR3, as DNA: TGTGCCATCAGTCAGGGTCCAGGCCCGAGGGAGCAGTACGTC. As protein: CAISQGPGPREQYV.

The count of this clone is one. CDR3 DNA: TGTGCCTCACAGACCATACAGGGATTTCGACTAGCGGGCCAGAAGTCTAGCACAGATACGCAGTATTTT. It yields the protein CASQTIQGFRLAGQKSSTDTQYF. The chain couples TRBV21-1 to TRBJ2-3; TRBD2 was called by the table and not checked on the DNA. TRBV21-1 is a recognized pseudogene. The CDR3 is 23 amino acids.

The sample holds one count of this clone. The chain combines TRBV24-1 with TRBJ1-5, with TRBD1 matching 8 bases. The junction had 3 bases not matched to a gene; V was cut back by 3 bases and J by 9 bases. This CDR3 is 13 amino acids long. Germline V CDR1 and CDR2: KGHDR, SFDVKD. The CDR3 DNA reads TGTGCCACCAGTGATACAGGGGGAGGGCCCCAGCATTTT. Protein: CATSDTGGGPQHF.

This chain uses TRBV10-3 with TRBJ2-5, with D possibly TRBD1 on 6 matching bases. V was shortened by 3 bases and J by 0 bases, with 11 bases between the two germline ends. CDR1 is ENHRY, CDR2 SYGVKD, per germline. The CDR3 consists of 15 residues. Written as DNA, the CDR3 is TGTGCCATCAGTGAACAGGGTCGGAACCAAGAGACCCAGTACTTC. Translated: CAISEQGRNQETQYF.

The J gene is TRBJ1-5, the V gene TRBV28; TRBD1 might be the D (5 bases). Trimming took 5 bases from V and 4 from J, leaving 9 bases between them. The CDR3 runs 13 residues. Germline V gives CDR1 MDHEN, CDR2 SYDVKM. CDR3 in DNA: TGTGCCAGCAGTATACAGGTAAATCAGCCCCAGCATTTT. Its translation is CASSIQVNQPQHF.

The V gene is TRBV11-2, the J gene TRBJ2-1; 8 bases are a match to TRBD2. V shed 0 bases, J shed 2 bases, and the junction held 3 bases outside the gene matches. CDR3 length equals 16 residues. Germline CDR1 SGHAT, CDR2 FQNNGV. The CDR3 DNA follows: TGTGCCAGCAGCTTAGACAGACTAGCGCCCTACAATGAGCAGTTCTTC. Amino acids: CASSLDRLAPYNEQFF.

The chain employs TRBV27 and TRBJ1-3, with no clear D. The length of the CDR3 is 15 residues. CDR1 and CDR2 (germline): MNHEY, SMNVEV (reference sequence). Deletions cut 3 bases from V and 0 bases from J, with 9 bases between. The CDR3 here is CASSLRSNSGNTIYF. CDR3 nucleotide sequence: TGTGCCAGCAGTTTGCGCTCGAACTCTGGAAACACCATATATTTT.

The CDR3 DNA reads TGTGCCAGCAGCTTAACGCTTTCTCAGCCCCAGCATTTT. Amino acid sequence: CASSLTLSQPQHF. The chain has TRBV7-3 and TRBJ1-5; D remains unclear. The germline CDR1 and CDR2 sequences are SGHTA and FQGTGA. The CDR3 contains 13 residues. With 0 bases removed from V and 6 bases from J, the gap between germline ends came to 6 bases.

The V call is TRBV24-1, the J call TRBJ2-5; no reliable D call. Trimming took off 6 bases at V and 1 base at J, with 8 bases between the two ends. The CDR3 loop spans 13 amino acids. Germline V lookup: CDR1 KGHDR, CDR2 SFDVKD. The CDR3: CATSPWGQETQYF. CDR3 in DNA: TGTGCCACCAGTCCCTGGGGCCAAGAGACCCAGTACTTC.

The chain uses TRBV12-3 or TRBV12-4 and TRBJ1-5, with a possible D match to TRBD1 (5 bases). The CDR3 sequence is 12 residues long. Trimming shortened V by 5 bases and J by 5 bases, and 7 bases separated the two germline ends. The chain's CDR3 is CASSDSDQPQHF. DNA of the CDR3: TGTGCCAGCAGTGACAGCGATCAGCCCCAGCATTTT.